The clone carrying this TCR beta chain was observed at least ten times. Antigen unknown. CDR3 length equals 15 residues. V was shortened by 4 bases and J by 4 bases, with 16 bases between the two germline ends. CDR1 is SNHLY, CDR2 FYNNEI, per germline. These data come from a study of Graves' ophthalmopathy and Graves' hyperthyroidism. The study amplified TCR beta CDR3 regions using RNA transcripts. HTBI primers were used in a first-round RT-PCR, which preceded a second-round multiplex PCR. TCRdb reprocessed the multiplex PCR reads with MiXCR, giving one entry per CDR3 protein. The sample includes about 500,000 distinct CDR3 sequences, 13% to 15% of them seen just once. The PBMCs had their origin in 10 ml of fresh peripheral blood. Broader study findings: It was with around 71% sensitivity and 72.22% specificity that the model predicted ophthalmopathy progression. The blood repertoire also included most expanded thyroid clonotypes above 0.001 frequency.

The sequence came from a woman aged 30 to 39 with Graves' ophthalmopathy. The J gene is TRBJ1-2, the V gene TRBV2, with D maybe TRBD1 (5 bases). Sequenced material: blood. The CDR3 nucleotides read TGTGCCAGCAGTGGCCGGGACGGAGAACTCTATGGCTACACCTTC. Amino acid sequence: CASSGRDGELYGYTF.